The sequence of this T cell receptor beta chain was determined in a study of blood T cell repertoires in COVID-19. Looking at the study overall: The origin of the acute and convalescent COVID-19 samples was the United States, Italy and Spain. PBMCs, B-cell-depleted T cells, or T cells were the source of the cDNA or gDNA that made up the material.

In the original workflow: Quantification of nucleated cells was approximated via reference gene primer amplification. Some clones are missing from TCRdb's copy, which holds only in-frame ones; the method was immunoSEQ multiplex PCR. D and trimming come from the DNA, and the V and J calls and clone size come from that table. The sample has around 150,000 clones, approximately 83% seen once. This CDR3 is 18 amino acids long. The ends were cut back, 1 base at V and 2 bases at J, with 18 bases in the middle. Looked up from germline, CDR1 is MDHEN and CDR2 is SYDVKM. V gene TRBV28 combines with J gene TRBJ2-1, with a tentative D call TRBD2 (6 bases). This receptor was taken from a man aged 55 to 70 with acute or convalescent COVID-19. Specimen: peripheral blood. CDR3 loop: CASSLYPKGGQTYNEQFF. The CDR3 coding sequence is TGTGCCAGCAGTTTATATCCTAAGGGAGGCCAAACCTACAATGAGCAGTTCTTC.